This is a list of T cell receptor beta chains from one sample in a study of OX40 agonist ivuxolimab in advanced cancers. The repertoire was sequenced with immunoSEQ multiplex PCR; TCRdb's copy has only in-frame clones and lacks some. The data show fewer than 80,000 clones, 80% to 90% seen once. The sample in question was CD4+ or CD8+ T cells sorted from blood, obtained in a trial of the OX40 agonist ivuxolimab. These receptors came from an adult with an advanced solid tumor such as melanoma, head and neck, liver or kidney cancer. The CDR3 runs from the conserved cysteine through the conserved F or W. A D gene is named only where the DNA matches it firmly. Size values are once, few and many counts, or a class for expanded clones, and some rows have none.

abundance,j_gene,v_gene,d_gene,CDR3aa,CDR3nt
.,TRBJ2-1,TRBV4-3,.,CASSQEGGTYNEQFF,TGCGCCAGCAGCCAAGAAGGCGGGACCTACAATGAGCAGTTCTTC
.,TRBJ1-1,TRBV6-5,.,CASSYSWQGSAFF,TGTGCCAGCAGTTACTCTTGGCAGGGCTCAGCTTTCTTT
.,TRBJ1-5,TRBV28,TRBD1,CASSSFGQGTSQPQHF,TGTGCCAGCAGTTCCTTCGGACAGGGAACGTCTCAGCCCCAGCATTTT
.,TRBJ1-1,TRBV7-3,.,CASSFAGVNTEAFF,TGTGCCAGCAGCTTCGCGGGGGTGAACACTGAAGCTTTCTTT
few,TRBJ1-4,TRBV29-1,.,CSVKGYNEKLFF,TGCAGCGTCAAAGGCTATAATGAAAAACTGTTTTTT
.,TRBJ2-7,TRBV10-3,.,CAISEQRTYEQYF,TGTGCCATCAGTGAACAGCGGACCTACGAGCAGTACTTC
.,TRBJ1-1,TRBV9,.,CASSVGGDGGTEAFF,TGTGCCAGCAGCGTAGGAGGGGACGGGGGGACTGAAGCTTTCTTT
.,TRBJ2-1,TRBV6-5,.,CASSYRGSSYNEQFF,TGTGCCAGCAGTTATCGGGGAAGCTCCTACAATGAGCAGTTCTTC
.,TRBJ2-7,TRBV5-3,TRBD1,CASSLGQASSYEQYF,TGTGCCAGCAGCTTGGGACAGGCCTCCTCCTACGAGCAGTACTTC
.,TRBJ1-2,TRBV28,.,CASSSPPQAFGGYTF,TGTGCCAGCAGTTCCCCCCCACAGGCGTTCGGTGGCTACACCTTC
.,TRBJ1-2,TRBV7-9,.,CASSSRANYGYTF,TGTGCCAGCAGCTCCCGGGCTAACTATGGCTACACCTTC
.,TRBJ1-1,TRBV7-9,.,CASSLVGTHDARDTEAFF,TGTGCCAGCAGCTTAGTGGGGACACATGACGCACGGGACACTGAAGCTTTCTTT
once,TRBJ2-4,TRBV9,.,CASSVEAGWANIQYF,TGTGCCAGCAGCGTAGAGGCAGGGTGGGCAAACATTCAGTACTTC
.,TRBJ1-2,TRBV6-6,.,CASSQGTVQGYTF,TGTGCCAGCAGTCAAGGGACGGTTCAGGGCTACACCTTC
.,TRBJ2-7,TRBV11-2,TRBD2,CASSPGLAGAYEQYF,TGTGCCAGCAGCCCCGGACTAGCGGGAGCCTACGAGCAGTACTTC
.,TRBJ1-6,TRBV6-5,.,CASSYGGGLNSPLHF,TGTGCCAGCAGTTACGGCGGAGGGTTGAATTCACCCCTCCACTTT
once,TRBJ2-2,TRBV7-2,.,CASSPDFNTGELFF,TGTGCCAGCAGCCCAGACTTCAACACCGGGGAGCTGTTTTTT
.,TRBJ1-2,TRBV7-3,.,CASSLSGGDGYTF,TGTGCCAGCAGCTTATCTGGGGGCGATGGCTACACCTTC
.,TRBJ1-2,TRBV28,TRBD1,CASSSPQGVGYGYTF,TGTGCCAGCAGTTCCCCACAGGGGGTAGGCTATGGCTACACCTTC
.,TRBJ1-1,TRBV20-1,.,CSAREGEKAFF,TGCAGTGCTAGAGAGGGGGAGAAAGCTTTCTTT
.,TRBJ2-7,TRBV12-5,TRBD1,CASLGSGGYEQYF,TGTGCTAGTTTGGGGTCAGGGGGCTACGAGCAGTACTTC
.,TRBJ1-1,TRBV27,.,CASSLAGGVNTEAFF,TGTGCCAGCAGTTTAGCCGGGGGAGTGAACACTGAAGCTTTCTTT
.,TRBJ1-6,TRBV7-9,TRBD1,CASSRQGQYNSPLHF,TGTGCCAGCAGCCGCCAGGGACAGTACAATTCACCCCTCCACTTT
.,TRBJ2-7,TRBV5-4,.,CASSLEAGTIYEQYF,TGTGCCAGCAGCTTGGAGGCCGGGACAATCTACGAGCAGTACTTC
.,TRBJ2-1,TRBV9,.,CASSVAGRRNEQFF,TGTGCCAGCAGCGTAGCTGGGAGGAGAAATGAGCAGTTCTTC
.,TRBJ2-2,TRBV12-5,.,CASAGSGANTGELFF,TGTGCTAGTGCTGGGAGCGGTGCGAACACCGGGGAGCTGTTTTTT
.,TRBJ2-1,TRBV11-3,TRBD2,CASSTTSGRSNNEQFF,TGTGCCAGCAGCACTACTAGCGGGAGATCTAACAATGAGCAGTTCTTC
.,TRBJ2-1,TRBV7-2,.,CASSSPGPTYNEQFF,TGTGCCAGCAGCTCCCCGGGACCGACGTACAATGAGCAGTTCTTC
.,TRBJ1-4,TRBV10-3,TRBD1,CAISVGQGAEKLFF,TGTGCCATCAGTGTTGGGCAGGGGGCGGAAAAACTGTTTTTT
.,TRBJ2-3,TRBV6-6,TRBD2,CASRWREGDTQYF,TGTGCCAGCAGATGGCGGGAGGGGGATACGCAGTATTTT
.,TRBJ2-4,TRBV5-5,.,CASSPAGKNIQYF,TGTGCCAGCAGCCCCGCAGGGAAAAACATTCAGTACTTC
.,TRBJ2-2,TRBV10-3,TRBD2,CAIKPGLAGVTGELFF,TGTGCCATCAAGCCGGGACTAGCGGGAGTGACCGGGGAGCTGTTTTTT
.,TRBJ2-7,TRBV14,.,CASGRSAYEQYF,TGTGCCAGCGGGAGATCCGCCTACGAGCAGTACTTC
once,TRBJ2-5,TRBV18,TRBD1,CASSPQWDREGETQYF,TGTGCCAGCTCACCGCAGTGGGACAGGGAAGGAGAGACCCAGTACTTC
.,TRBJ2-7,TRBV7-2,TRBD1,CASSLWTGIEQYF,TGTGCCAGCAGTTTATGGACAGGGATCGAGCAGTACTTC
.,TRBJ1-2,TRBV19,.,CASSTIDSTNYGYTF,TGTGCCAGTAGTACCATTGACAGTACTAACTATGGCTACACCTTC
.,TRBJ2-5,TRBV5-1,TRBD1,CASSLVGQGARETQYF,TGCGCCAGCAGCTTGGTTGGACAGGGGGCGCGTGAGACCCAGTACTTC
.,TRBJ2-3,TRBV9,.,CASSVGTGGTDTQYF,TGTGCCAGCAGCGTAGGCACAGGAGGAACAGATACGCAGTATTTT
.,TRBJ1-5,TRBV19,.,CASSTLREGYSNQPQHF,TGTGCCAGTAGTACCTTACGGGAGGGGTATAGCAATCAGCCCCAGCATTTT